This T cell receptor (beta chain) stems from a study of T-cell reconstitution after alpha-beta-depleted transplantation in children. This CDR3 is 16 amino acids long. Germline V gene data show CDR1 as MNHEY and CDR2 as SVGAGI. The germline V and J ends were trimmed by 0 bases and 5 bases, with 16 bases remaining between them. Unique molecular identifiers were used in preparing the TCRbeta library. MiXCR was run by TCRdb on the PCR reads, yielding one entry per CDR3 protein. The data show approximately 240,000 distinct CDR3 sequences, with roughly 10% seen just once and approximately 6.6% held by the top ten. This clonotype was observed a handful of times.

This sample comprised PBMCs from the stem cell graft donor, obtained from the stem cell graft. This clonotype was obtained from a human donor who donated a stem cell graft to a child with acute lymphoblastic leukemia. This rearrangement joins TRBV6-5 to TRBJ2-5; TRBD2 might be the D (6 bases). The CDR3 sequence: CASSYSGREVGETQYF. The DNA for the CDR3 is TGTGCCAGCAGTTACTCTGGCAGGGAGGTGGGGGAGACCCAGTACTTC.